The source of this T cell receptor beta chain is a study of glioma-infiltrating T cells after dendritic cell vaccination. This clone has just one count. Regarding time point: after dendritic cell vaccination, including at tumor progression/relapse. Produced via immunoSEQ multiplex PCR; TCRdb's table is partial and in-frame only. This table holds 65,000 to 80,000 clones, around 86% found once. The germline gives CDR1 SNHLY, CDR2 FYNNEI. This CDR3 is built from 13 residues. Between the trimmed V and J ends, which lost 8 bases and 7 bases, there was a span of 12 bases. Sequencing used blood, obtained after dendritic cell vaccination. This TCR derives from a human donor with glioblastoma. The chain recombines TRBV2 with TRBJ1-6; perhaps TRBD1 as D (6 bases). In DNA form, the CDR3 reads TGTGCCAGCTTACGGACAGAGAATTCACCCCTCCACTTT. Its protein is CASLRTENSPLHF.